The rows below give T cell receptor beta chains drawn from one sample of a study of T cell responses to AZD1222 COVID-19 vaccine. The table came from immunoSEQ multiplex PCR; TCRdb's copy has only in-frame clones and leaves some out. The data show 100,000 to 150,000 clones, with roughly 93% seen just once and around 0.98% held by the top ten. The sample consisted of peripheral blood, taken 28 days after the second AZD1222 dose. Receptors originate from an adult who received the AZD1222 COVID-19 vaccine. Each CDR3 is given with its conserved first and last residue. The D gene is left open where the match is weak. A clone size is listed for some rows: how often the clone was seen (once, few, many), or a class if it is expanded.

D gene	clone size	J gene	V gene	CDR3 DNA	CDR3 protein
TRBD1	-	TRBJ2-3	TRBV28	TGTGCCGCCGGGACAGGCACAGATACGCAGTATTTT	CAAGTGTDTQYF
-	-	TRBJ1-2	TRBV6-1	TGTGCCAGCAGTGAAGCGGTACAGCCTAAGGACTATGGCTACACCTTC	CASSEAVQPKDYGYTF
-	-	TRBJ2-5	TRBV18	TGTGCCAGCTCACCCACAGGGGAGACCCAGTACTTC	CASSPTGETQYF
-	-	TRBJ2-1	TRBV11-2	TGTGCCAGCAGCTCCGTACCCGGGCTCTACAATGAGCAGTTCTTC	CASSSVPGLYNEQFF
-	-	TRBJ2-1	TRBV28	TGTGCCAGCAGTTTGGAGGGGGCACCCTACAATGAGCAGTTCTTC	CASSLEGAPYNEQFF
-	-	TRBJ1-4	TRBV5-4	TGTGCCAGCAGCTCGACAGCAACTAATGAAAAACTGTTTTTT	CASSSTATNEKLFF
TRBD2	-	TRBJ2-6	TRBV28	TGTGCCAGCAGTTTCTTGATCCTAGCGGGCCATTCTGGGGCCAACGTCCTGACTTTC	CASSFLILAGHSGANVLTF
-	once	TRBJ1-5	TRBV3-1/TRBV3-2	TGTGCCAGCAGTCCCTCTAGCAATCAGCCCCAGCATTTT	CASSPSSNQPQHF
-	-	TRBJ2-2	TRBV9	TGTGCCAGCAGCGTAGCTGCAGGGGCGAACACCGGGGAGCTGTTTTTT	CASSVAAGANTGELFF
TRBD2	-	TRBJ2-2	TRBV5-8	TGTGCCAGCAGCTTTACCTGGACTAGGTGGGGCACCGGGGAGCTGTTTTTT	CASSFTWTRWGTGELFF